The clone carrying this T cell receptor beta chain was observed a single time. CDR3 length equals 15 residues. Germline-derived CDR1 and CDR2 are SGHTA and FQGTGA. V lost 8 bases and J lost 6; bases outside the gene matches: 12. TCR beta chains were sequenced at survey level with immunoSEQ. Libraries were prepared by immunoSEQ multiplex PCR; TCRdb keeps only in-frame clonotypes and omits some of them. The sample comprises tens of thousands of clones, just over 90% of which are singletons, and roughly 4.6% rests with the top ten. This chain joins TRBV7-3 and TRBJ2-3; TRBD1 matches 9 bases. The sequenced sample was PBMCs. This receptor was taken from a man aged 35 to 55 with rheumatoid arthritis. The CDR3 here is CASSLHGQGFDTQYF. In nucleotides, the CDR3 is TGTGCCAGCTCCCTCCACGGACAGGGGTTCGATACGCAGTATTTT.